The 4 T cell receptor beta chains listed next were all sequenced from one sample in a study of cytomegalovirus exposure and HLA in healthy donors (dated by TCRdb to 2016 to 2017). Library creation used the immunoSEQ multiplex PCR assay. TCRdb holds this immuneACCESS table with in-frame rearrangements only. Some clones are missing; in checked studies, unresolved V genes explain under half, and the rest has no known cause. In all, the sample holds more than 90,000 clones, and approximately 90% of those were seen once. The top ten clones comprise around 2% of the sample. The sample taken for sequencing was PBMCs. These receptors were taken from a young man in good health and CMV-seronegative.

The chain couples TRBV6-1 to TRBJ1-2; D possibly corresponds to TRBD1 (6 bases). Germline V gene lookup returns CDR1 MNHNS and CDR2 SASEGT. The CDR3 consists of 14 residues. Trimming shortened V by 2 bases and J by 6 bases, and 13 bases separated the two germline ends. The chain's CDR3 is CASSESYRVDGYTF. Written as DNA, the CDR3 is TGTGCCAGCAGTGAAAGTTACAGGGTTGATGGCTACACCTTC.

The J gene is TRBJ2-7, the V gene TRBV6-5, with 9 nucleotides matching TRBD2. The J segment lost 2 bases and the V segment lost 6 bases, leaving 8 bases of the junction unmatched. CDR3 size: 15 residues. The germline V gene has CDR1 MNHEY and CDR2 SVGAGI. CDR3 in amino acids: CASSSALAGPYEQYF. The DNA for the CDR3 is TGTGCCAGCAGCTCGGCACTAGCGGGTCCCTACGAGCAGTACTTC.

The chain combines TRBV11-2 with TRBJ2-7, with 8 positions matching TRBD1. CDR1 and CDR2 (germline): SGHAT, FQNNGV. The CDR3 consists of 14 residues. The ends lost 2 bases at V and 3 bases at J; junction bases unmatched: 3. DNA for the CDR3: TGTGCCAGCAGCTTACAGGGGGCTATCTACGAGCAGTACTTC. This translates into CASSLQGAIYEQYF.

In nucleotides, the CDR3 is TGCGCCAGCAGCCAAATCGGCAGGGGGCAACGTGGCTACACCTTC. Its protein is CASSQIGRGQRGYTF. The V gene is TRBV4-1, the J gene TRBJ1-2; 8 nucleotides line up with TRBD1. CDR3 size: 15 residues. After removal of 2 bases from V and 7 bases from J, the junction contained 9 bases not matched to a gene. The germline V gene encodes CDR1 MGHRA and CDR2 YSYEKL.